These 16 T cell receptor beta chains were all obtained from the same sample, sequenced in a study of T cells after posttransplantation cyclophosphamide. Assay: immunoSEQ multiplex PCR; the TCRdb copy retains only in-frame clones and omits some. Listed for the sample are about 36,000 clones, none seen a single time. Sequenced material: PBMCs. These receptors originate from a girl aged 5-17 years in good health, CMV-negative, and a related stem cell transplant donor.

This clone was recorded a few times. CDR3 amino acids: CASSLWWGPTTYTEAFF. CDR3 DNA: TGTGCCAGCAGTTTGTGGTGGGGCCCTACCACCTACACTGAAGCTTTCTTT. The chain uses TRBV28 and TRBJ1-1, with D perhaps TRBD1 (5 bases). Germline V gene data show CDR1 as MDHEN and CDR2 as SYDVKM. V shed 3 bases and J shed 3 bases, with 20 bases lying between them. This CDR3 has 17 amino acids.

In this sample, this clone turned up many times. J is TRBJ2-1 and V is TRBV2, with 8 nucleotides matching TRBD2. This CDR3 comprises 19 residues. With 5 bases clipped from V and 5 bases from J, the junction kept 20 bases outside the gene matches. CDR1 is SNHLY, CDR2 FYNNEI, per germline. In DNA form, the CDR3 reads TGTGCCAGCAGTTACACCGGGACTAGGGGGAACAGTCGTAACAATGAGCAGTTCTTC. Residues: CASSYTGTRGNSRNNEQFF.

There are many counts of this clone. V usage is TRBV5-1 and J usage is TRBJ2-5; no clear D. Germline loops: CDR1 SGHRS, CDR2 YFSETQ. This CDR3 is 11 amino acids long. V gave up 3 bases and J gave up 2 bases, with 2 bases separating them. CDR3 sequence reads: CASSSQETQYF. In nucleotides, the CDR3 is TGCGCCAGCAGCTCACAAGAGACCCAGTACTTC. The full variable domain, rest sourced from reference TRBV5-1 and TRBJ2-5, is KAGVTQTPRYLIKTRGQQVTLSCSPISGHRSVSWYQQTPGQGLQFLFEYFSETQRNKGNFPGRFSGRQFSNSRSEMNVSTLELGDSALYLCASSSQETQYFGPGTRLLVL.

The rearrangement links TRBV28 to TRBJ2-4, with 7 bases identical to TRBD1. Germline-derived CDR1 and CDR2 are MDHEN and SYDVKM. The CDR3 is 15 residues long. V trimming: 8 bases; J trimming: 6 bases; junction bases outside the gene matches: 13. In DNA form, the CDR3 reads TGTGCCAGCCCCCCAACCGGGACAGAGTTAAACATTCAGTACTTC. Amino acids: CASPPTGTELNIQYF.

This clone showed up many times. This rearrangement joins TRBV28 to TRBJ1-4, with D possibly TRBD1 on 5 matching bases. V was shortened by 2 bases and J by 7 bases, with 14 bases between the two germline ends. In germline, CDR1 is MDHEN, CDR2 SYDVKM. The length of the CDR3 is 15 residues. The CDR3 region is CASSLGGTVGEKLFF. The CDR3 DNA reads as TGTGCCAGCAGTTTAGGAGGGACGGTGGGTGAAAAACTGTTTTTT.

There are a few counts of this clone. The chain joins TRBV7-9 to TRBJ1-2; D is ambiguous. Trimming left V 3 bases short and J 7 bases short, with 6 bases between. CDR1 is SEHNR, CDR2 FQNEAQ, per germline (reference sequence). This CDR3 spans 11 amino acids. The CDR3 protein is CASSFGGGYTF. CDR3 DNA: TGTGCCAGCAGCTTCGGCGGTGGCTACACCTTC.

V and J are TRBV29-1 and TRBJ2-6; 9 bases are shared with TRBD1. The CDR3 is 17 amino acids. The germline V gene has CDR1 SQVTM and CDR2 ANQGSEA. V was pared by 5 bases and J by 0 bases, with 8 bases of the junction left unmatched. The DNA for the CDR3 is TGCAGCGTTTGGACAGGGGCGGATATCTCTGGGGCCAACGTCCTGACTTTC. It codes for CSVWTGADISGANVLTF.

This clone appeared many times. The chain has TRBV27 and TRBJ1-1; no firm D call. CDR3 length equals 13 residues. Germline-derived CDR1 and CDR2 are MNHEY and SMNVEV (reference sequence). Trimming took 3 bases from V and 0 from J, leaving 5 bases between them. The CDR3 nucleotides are TGTGCCAGCAGTTTGGAGATGAACACTGAAGCTTTCTTT. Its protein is CASSLEMNTEAFF.

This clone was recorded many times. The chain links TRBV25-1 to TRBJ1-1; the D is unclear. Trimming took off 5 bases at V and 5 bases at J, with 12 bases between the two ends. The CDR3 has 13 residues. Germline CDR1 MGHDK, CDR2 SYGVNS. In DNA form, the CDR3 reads TGTGCCAGCAGTAATTACCTCAGGACTGAAGCTTTCTTT. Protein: CASSNYLRTEAFF.

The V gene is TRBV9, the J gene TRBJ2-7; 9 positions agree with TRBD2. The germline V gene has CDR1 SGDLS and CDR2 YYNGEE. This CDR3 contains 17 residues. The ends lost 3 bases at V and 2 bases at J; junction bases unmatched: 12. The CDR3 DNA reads TGTGCCAGCAGCGAGGGGGGGGCTAGCGGGATGGCCTACGAGCAGTACTTC. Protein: CASSEGGASGMAYEQYF.

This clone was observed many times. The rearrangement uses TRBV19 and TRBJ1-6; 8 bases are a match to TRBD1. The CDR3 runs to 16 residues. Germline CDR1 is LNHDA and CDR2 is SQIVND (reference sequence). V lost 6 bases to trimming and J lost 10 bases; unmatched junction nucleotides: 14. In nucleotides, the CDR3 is TGTGCCAGTAGGGCTGTATCCGGGACAGGTAACTCACCCCTCCACTTT. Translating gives CASRAVSGTGNSPLHF.

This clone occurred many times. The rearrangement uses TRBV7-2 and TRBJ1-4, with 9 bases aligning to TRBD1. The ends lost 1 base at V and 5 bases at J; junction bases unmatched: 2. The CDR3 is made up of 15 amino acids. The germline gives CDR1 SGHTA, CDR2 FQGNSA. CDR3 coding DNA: TGTGCCAGCAGCTTAGTAGGGACAGGGAATGAAAAACTGTTTTTT. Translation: CASSLVGTGNEKLFF. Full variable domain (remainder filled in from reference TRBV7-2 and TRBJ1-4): GAGVSQSPSNKVTEKGKDVELRCDPISGHTALYWYRQSLGQGLEFLIYFQGNSAPDKSGLPSDRFSAERTGGSVSTLTIQRTQQEDSAVYLCASSLVGTGNEKLFFGSGTQLSVL.

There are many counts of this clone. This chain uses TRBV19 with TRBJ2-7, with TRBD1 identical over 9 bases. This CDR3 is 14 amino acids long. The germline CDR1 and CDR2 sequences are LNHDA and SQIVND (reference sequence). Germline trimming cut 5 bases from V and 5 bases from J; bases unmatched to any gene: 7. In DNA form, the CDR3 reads TGTGCCAGTAGTCCTCCGGGACAGGGTAACGAGCAGTACTTC. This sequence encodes CASSPPGQGNEQYF.

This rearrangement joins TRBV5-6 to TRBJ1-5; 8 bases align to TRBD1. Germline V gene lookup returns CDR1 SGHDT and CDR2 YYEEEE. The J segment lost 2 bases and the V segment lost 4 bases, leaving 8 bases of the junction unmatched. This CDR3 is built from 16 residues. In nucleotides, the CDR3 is TGTGCCAGCAGCGACTACAGGGGGGTCGGCAATCAGCCCCAGCATTTT. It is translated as CASSDYRGVGNQPQHF.

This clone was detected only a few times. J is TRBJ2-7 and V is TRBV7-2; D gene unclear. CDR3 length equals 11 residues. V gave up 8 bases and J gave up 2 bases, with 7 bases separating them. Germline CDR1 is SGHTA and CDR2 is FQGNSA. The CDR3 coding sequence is TGTGCCAGCCAGTCACCCTACGAGCAGTACTTC. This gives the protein CASQSPYEQYF.

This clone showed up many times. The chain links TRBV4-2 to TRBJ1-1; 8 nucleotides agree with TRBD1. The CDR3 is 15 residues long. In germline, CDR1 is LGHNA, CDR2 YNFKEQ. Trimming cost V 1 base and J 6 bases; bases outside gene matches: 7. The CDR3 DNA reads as TGTGCCAGCAGCCAAGCGATCACAGGGGGACCTGAAGCTTTCTTT. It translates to CASSQAITGGPEAFF.